A single sample gave rise to the 7 T cell receptor beta chains below, sequenced in a study of shared clonotypes between healthy human individuals. Assay used: immunoSEQ multiplex PCR; TCRdb lists only in-frame clones, some missing. The sample has about 480,000 clones, 75% to 80% seen once. Sequencing was performed on PBMCs. The source is a woman aged 40 to 49 in good health. Some clones in this sample may be carry-over from other donors' samples.

This chain connects TRBV7-8 to TRBJ1-2; 9 bases map to TRBD1. This CDR3 has 17 amino acids. V was pared by 1 base and J by 1 base, with 7 bases of the junction left unmatched. Germline V gene lookup returns CDR1 SGHVS and CDR2 FQNEAQ. The DNA of the CDR3 is TGTGCCAGCAGCTTAGTTCCGGGACAGGGAATTAACTATGGCTACACCTTC. It encodes CASSLVPGQGINYGYTF.

V and J are TRBV7-6 and TRBJ2-7; 9 positions agree with TRBD1. There are 15 residues in the CDR3. V shed 1 base, J shed 7 bases, and the junction held 8 bases outside the gene matches. Germline values: CDR1 SGHVS, CDR2 FNYEAQ. For the CDR3, the DNA is TGTGCCAGCAGCTTAGGGGACAGGGCAATTGGGGAGCAGTACTTC. Amino acids: CASSLGDRAIGEQYF.

The V gene is TRBV7-9, the J gene TRBJ2-6; D is undetermined. Germline V gene data show CDR1 as SEHNR and CDR2 as FQNEAQ (reference sequence). V gave up 5 bases and J gave up 6 bases, with 5 bases separating them. The CDR3 is 12 residues long. CDR3 DNA: TGTGCCAGCAGCCGGCTGGCCAACGTCCTGACTTTC. The encoded protein is CASSRLANVLTF.

The V and J genes are TRBV19 and TRBJ2-2, with 8 bases aligning to TRBD2. The V gene's germline CDR1 is LNHDA and CDR2 SQIVND (reference sequence). The ends lost 2 bases at V and 6 bases at J; junction bases unmatched: 14. The CDR3 length is 18 residues. The CDR3 bases are TGTGCCAGTAGTATACTAGCAGGGACTAGGAGGGGATCCGGGGAGCTGTTTTTT. This gives the protein CASSILAGTRRGSGELFF.

The chain has TRBV28 and TRBJ2-7, with 7 bases matching TRBD2. Trimming removed 8 bases from V and 3 bases from J; junction bases left unmatched: 10. The CDR3 length is 14 residues. Germline lookup yields CDR1 MDHEN and CDR2 SYDVKM. The CDR3, as DNA: TGTGCCAGCCGCAGCAGCGGGGAAGGCTACGAGCAGTACTTC. Its protein is CASRSSGEGYEQYF. Together with reference TRBV28 and TRBJ2-7, the CDR3 gives the full variable domain: DVKVTQSSRYLVKRTGEKVFLECVQDMDHENMFWYRQDPGLGLRLIYFSYDVKMKEKGDIPEGYSVSREKKERFSLILESASTNQTSMYLCASRSSGEGYEQYFGPGTRLTVT.

This clone was recorded many times. The chain is built from TRBV7-9 and TRBJ1-6; D might be TRBD1 (6 bases). CDR1 is SEHNR, CDR2 FQNEAQ, per germline (reference sequence). The ends were cut back, 5 bases at V and 10 bases at J, with 15 bases in the middle. This CDR3 region has 14 residues. The CDR3 loop reads CASSEEGVGSPLHF. In nucleotides, the CDR3 is TGTGCCAGCAGCGAAGAGGGGGTAGGGTCACCCCTCCACTTT.

The chain joins TRBV7-8 to TRBJ2-7; D possibly corresponds to TRBD2 (5 bases). V was pared by 3 bases and J by 3 bases, with 15 bases between. This CDR3 has 15 amino acids. The germline V gene has CDR1 SGHVS and CDR2 FQNEAQ. The CDR3 sequence: CASSFGGRKVYEQYF. The CDR3 nucleotides read TGTGCCAGCAGCTTCGGAGGACGGAAAGTCTACGAGCAGTACTTC.